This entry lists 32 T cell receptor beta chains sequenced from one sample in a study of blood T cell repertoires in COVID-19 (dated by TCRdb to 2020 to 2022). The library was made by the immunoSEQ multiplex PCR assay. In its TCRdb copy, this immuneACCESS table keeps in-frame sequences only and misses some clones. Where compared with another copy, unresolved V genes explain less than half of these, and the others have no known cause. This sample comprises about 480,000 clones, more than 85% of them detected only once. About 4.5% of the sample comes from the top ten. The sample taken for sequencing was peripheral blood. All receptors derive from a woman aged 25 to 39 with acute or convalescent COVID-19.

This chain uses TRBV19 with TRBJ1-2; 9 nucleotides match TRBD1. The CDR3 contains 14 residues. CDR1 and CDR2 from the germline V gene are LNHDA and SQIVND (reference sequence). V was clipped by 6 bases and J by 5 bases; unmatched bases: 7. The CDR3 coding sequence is TGTGCCAGTAGGCTACAGGGGGCAACATATGGCTACACCTTC. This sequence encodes CASRLQGATYGYTF.

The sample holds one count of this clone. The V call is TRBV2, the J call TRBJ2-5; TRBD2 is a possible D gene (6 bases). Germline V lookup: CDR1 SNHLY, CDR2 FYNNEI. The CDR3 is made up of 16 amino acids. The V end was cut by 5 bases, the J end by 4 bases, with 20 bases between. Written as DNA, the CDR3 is TGTGCCAGCAGTTCCGGGAGTGGCGGGGTCGTAGAGACCCAGTACTTC. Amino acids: CASSSGSGGVVETQYF. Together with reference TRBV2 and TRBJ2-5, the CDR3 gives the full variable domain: EPEVTQTPSHQVTQMGQEVILRCVPISNHLYFYWYRQILGQKVEFLVSFYNNEISEKSEIFDDQFSVERPDGSNFTLKIRSTKLEDSAMYFCASSSGSGGVVETQYFGPGTRLLVL.

CDR3: CASSSPMSGGAPFF. The CDR3 coding sequence is TGTGCCAGCAGTTCACCCATGAGCGGGGGGGCGCCGTTCTTC. The chain combines TRBV27 with TRBJ2-1; the match to TRBD2 covers 10 bases. Germline trimming cut 4 bases from V and 15 bases from J; bases unmatched to any gene: 12. The germline V gene has CDR1 MNHEY and CDR2 SMNVEV (reference sequence). The CDR3 extends over 14 amino acids.

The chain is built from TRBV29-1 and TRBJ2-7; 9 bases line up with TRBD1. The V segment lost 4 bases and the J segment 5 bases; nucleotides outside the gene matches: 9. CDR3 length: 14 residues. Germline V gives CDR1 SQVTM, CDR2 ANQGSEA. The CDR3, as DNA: TGCAGCGTTGTAAAGGGACAGGGATCGCACGAGCAGTACTTC. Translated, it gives CSVVKGQGSHEQYF.

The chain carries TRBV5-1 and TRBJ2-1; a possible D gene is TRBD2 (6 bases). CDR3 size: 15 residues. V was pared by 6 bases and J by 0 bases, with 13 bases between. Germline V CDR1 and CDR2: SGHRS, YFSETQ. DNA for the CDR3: TGCGCCAGCATGGAGGGATCGGGCTCCTACAATGAGCAGTTCTTC. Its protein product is CASMEGSGSYNEQFF. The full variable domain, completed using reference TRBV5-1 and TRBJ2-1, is KAGVTQTPRYLIKTRGQQVTLSCSPISGHRSVSWYQQTPGQGLQFLFEYFSETQRNKGNFPGRFSGRQFSNSRSEMNVSTLELGDSALYLCASMEGSGSYNEQFFGPGTRLTVL.

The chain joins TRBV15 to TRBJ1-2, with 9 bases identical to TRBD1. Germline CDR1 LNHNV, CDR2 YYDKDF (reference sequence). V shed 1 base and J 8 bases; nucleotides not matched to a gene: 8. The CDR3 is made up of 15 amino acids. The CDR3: CATSRGGTGILGYTF. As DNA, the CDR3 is TGTGCCACCAGCAGAGGTGGGACAGGGATTTTGGGCTACACCTTC. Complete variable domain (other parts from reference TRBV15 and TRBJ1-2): DAMVIQNPRYQVTQFGKPVTLSCSQTLNHNVMYWYQQKSSQAPKLLFHYYDKDFNNEADTPDNFQSRRPNTSFCFLDIRSPGLGDTAMYLCATSRGGTGILGYTFGSGTRLTVV.

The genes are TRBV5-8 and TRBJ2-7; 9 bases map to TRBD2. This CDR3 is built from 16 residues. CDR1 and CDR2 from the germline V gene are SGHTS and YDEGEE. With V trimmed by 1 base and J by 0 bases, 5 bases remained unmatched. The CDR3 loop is CASSLWGGGASYEQYF. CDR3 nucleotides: TGTGCCAGCAGCTTGTGGGGCGGGGGGGCCTCCTACGAGCAGTACTTC.

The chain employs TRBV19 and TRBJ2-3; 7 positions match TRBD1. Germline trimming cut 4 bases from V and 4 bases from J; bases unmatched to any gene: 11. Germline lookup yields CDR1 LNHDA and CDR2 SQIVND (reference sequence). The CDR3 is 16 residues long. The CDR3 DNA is TGTGCCAGTAGTACCCAGACAGGGAGCCCCGCAGATACGCAGTATTTT. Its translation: CASSTQTGSPADTQYF. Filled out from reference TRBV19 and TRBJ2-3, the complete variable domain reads DGGITQSPKYLFRKEGQNVTLSCEQNLNHDAMYWYRQDPGQGLRLIYYSQIVNDFQKGDIAEGYSVSREKKESFPLTVTSAQKNPTAFYLCASSTQTGSPADTQYFGPGTRLTVL.

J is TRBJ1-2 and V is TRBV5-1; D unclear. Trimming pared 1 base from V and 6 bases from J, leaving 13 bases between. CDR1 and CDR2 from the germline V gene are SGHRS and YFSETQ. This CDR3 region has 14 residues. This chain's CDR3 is CASSLLGNADGYTF. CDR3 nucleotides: TGCGCCAGCAGCTTGTTGGGTAATGCGGATGGCTACACCTTC.

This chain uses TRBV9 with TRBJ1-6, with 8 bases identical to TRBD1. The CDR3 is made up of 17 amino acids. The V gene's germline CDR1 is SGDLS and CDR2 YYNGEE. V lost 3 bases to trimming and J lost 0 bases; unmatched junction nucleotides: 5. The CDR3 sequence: CASSGQGSSSYNSPLHF. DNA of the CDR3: TGTGCCAGCAGCGGACAGGGGTCGAGCTCCTATAATTCACCCCTCCACTTT.

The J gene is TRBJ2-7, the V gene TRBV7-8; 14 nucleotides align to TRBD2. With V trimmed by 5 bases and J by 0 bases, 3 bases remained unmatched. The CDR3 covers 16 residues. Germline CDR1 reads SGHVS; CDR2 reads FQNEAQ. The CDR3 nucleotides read TGTGCCAGCAGCCTGGGACTAGCGGGGGCCTCCTACGAGCAGTACTTC. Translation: CASSLGLAGASYEQYF. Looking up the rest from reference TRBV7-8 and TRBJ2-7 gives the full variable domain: GAGVSQSPRYKVAKRGQDVALRCDPISGHVSLFWYQQALGQGPEFLTYFQNEAQLDKSGLPSDRFFAERPEGSVSTLKIQRTQQEDSAVYLCASSLGLAGASYEQYFGPGTRLTVT.

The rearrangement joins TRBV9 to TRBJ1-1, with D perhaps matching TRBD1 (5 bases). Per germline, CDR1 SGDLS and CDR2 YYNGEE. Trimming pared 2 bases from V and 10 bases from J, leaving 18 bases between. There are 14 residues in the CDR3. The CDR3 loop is CASSVEPQGVGAFF. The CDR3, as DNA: TGTGCCAGCAGCGTTGAACCGCAGGGTGTCGGAGCTTTCTTT.

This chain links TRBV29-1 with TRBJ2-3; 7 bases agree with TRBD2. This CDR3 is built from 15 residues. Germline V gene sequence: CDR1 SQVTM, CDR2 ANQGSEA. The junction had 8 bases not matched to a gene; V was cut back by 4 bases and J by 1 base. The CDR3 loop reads CSVGRRGGGTDTQYF. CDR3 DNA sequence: TGCAGCGTTGGCCGCCGCGGGGGAGGCACAGATACGCAGTATTTT.

CDR3 bases: TGTGCCAGCAGTGACCCCTGGGGCAGGGGAAATCAGCCCCAGCATTTT. Protein sequence: CASSDPWGRGNQPQHF. The gene calls are TRBV6-1 and TRBJ1-5; possible D gene TRBD1, 6 bases. Trimming took off 3 bases at V and 4 bases at J, with 16 bases between the two ends. CDR1 and CDR2 (germline): MNHNS, SASEGT. The CDR3 length is 16 residues.

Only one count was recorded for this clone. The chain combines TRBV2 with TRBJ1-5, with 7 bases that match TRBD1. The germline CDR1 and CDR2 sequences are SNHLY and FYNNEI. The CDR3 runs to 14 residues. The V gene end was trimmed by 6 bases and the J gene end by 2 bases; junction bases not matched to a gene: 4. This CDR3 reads CASSLDRGNQPQHF. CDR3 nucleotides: TGTGCCAGCAGCCTAGACAGGGGCAATCAGCCCCAGCATTTT.

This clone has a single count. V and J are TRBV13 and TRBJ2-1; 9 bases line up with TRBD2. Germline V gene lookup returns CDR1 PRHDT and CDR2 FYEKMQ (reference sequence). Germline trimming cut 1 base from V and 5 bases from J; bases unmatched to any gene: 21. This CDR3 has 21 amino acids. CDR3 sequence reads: CASSLAFLTSGSNLANNEQFF. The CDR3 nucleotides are TGTGCCAGCAGCTTAGCCTTCTTGACTAGCGGCTCCAACCTCGCCAACAATGAGCAGTTCTTC.

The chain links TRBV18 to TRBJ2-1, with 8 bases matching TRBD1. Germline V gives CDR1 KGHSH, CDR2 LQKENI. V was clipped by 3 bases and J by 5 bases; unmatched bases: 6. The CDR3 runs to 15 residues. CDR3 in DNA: TGTGCCAGCTCACCGACAGGGGAAGGGGACAATGAGCAGTTCTTC. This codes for CASSPTGEGDNEQFF.

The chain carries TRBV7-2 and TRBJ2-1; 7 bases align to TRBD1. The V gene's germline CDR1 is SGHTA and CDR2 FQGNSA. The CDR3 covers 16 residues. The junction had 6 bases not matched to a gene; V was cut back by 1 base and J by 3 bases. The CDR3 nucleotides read TGTGCCAGCAGCTTAGGTGGTGCAGGGGGCTACAATGAGCAGTTCTTC. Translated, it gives CASSLGGAGGYNEQFF.

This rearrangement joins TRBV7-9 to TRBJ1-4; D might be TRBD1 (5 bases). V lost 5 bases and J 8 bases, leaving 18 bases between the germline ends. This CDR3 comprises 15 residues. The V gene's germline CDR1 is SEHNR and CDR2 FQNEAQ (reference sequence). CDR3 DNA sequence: TGTGCCAGCAGCGCCGAACAGGACCCCGACGAAAAACTGTTTTTT. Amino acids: CASSAEQDPDEKLFF.

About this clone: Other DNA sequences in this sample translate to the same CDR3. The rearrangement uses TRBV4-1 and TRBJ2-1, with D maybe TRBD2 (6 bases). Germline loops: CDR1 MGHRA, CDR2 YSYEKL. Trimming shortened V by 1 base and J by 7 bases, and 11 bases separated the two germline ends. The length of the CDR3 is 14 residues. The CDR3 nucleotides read TGCGCCAGCAGCCAAGGGAGTGCGGGAAATGAGCAGTTCTTC. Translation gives CASSQGSAGNEQFF.

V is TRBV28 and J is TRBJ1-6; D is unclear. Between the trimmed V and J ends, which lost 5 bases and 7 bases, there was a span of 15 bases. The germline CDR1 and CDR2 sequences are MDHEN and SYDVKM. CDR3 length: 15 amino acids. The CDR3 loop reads CASSPENLRNSPLHF. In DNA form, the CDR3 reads TGTGCCAGCAGTCCGGAGAACCTCCGAAATTCACCCCTCCACTTT.

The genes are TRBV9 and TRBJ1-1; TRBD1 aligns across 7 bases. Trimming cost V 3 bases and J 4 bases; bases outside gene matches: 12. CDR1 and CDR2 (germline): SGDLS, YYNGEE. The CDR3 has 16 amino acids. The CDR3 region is CASSGGATGLGTEAFF. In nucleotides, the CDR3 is TGTGCCAGCAGCGGAGGAGCGACAGGGTTGGGCACTGAAGCTTTCTTT.

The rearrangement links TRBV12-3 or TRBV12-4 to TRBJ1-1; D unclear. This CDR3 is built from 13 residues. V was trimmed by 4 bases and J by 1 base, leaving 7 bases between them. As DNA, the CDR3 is TGTGCCAGCAGTTCCTCCGGGAACACTGAAGCTTTCTTT. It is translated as CASSSSGNTEAFF.

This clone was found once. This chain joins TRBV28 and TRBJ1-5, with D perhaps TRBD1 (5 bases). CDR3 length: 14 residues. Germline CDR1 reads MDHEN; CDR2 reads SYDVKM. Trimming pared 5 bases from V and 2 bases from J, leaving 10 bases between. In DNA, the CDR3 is TGTGCCAGCAGTCAAAGACAGCGCAATCAGCCCCAGCATTTT. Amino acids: CASSQRQRNQPQHF.

As DNA, the CDR3 is TGCGCCAGCAGCCAACTGACAGGGGGAATAACTGAAGCTTTCTTT. Encoded protein: CASSQLTGGITEAFF. The rearrangement links TRBV5-1 to TRBJ1-1; TRBD1 agrees at 9 bases. V shed 4 bases and J 5 bases; nucleotides not matched to a gene: 9. Germline loops: CDR1 SGHRS, CDR2 YFSETQ. The CDR3 is made up of 15 amino acids. The full variable domain, in which reference TRBV5-1 and TRBJ1-1 provide the parts outside the CDR3, is KAGVTQTPRYLIKTRGQQVTLSCSPISGHRSVSWYQQTPGQGLQFLFEYFSETQRNKGNFPGRFSGRQFSNSRSEMNVSTLELGDSALYLCASSQLTGGITEAFFGQGTRLTVV.

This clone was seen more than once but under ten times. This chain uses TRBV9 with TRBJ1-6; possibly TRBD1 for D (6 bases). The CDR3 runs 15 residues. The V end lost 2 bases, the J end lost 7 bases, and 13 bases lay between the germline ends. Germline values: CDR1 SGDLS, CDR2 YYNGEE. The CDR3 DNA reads TGTGCCAGCAGCGTGGGGGACAAGGGAAATTCACCCCTCCACTTT. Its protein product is CASSVGDKGNSPLHF.

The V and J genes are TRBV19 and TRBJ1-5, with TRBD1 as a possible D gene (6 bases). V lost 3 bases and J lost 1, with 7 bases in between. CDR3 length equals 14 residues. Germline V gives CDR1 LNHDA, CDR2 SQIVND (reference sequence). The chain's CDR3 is CASSIGQSNQPQHF. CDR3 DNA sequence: TGTGCCAGTAGTATCGGACAGAGCAATCAGCCCCAGCATTTT.

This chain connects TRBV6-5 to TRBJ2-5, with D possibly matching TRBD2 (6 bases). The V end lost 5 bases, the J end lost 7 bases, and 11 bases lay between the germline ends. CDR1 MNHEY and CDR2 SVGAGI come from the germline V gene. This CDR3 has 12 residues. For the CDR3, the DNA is TGTGCCAGCAGTCCGGAGGGGAGGACCCAGTACTTC. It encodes CASSPEGRTQYF.

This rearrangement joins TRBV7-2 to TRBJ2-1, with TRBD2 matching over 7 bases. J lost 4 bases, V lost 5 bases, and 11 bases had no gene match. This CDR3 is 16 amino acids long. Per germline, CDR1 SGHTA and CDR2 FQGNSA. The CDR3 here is CASSNWAGGGYNEQFF. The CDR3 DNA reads TGTGCCAGCAGCAATTGGGCAGGCGGGGGATACAATGAGCAGTTCTTC.

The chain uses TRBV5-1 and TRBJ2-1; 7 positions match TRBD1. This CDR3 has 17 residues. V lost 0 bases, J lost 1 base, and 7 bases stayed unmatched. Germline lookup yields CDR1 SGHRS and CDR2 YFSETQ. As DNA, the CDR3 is TGCGCCAGCAGCTTGGGGGGGACAGAGGTTTCCTACAATGAGCAGTTCTTC. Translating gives CASSLGGTEVSYNEQFF.

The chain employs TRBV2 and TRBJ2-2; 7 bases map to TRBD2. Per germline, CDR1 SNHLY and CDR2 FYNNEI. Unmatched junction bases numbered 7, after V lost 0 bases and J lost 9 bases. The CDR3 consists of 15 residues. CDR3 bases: TGTGCCAGCAGTGAAGCGGGCGGGGGAATGTGGGAGCTGTTTTTT. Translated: CASSEAGGGMWELFF.

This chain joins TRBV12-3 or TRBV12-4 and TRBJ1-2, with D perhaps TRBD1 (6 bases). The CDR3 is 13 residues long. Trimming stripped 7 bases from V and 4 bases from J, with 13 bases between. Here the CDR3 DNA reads TGTGCCAGCAAGCCCACAGGGAGCTATGGCTACACCTTC. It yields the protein CASKPTGSYGYTF.